These 4 T cell receptor beta chains were sequenced from one sample in a study of T cell responses to AZD1222 COVID-19 vaccine. Using immunoSEQ multiplex PCR, the repertoire was profiled, and TCRdb retains in-frame clones only, with some absent. The sample records 120,000 or so clones, 70% to 90% being singletons. The sample in question was peripheral blood, obtained on day 0 of AZD1222 vaccination. Source of these receptors: an adult in good health.

V is TRBV6-5 and J is TRBJ2-1; 7 positions agree with TRBD2. V lost 4 bases and J lost 4; bases outside the gene matches: 10. The length of the CDR3 is 16 residues. The germline V gene encodes CDR1 MNHEY and CDR2 SVGAGI. The CDR3 sequence: CASSSLTSWGYNEQFF. CDR3 DNA sequence: TGTGCCAGCAGTTCCCTGACTAGCTGGGGGTACAATGAGCAGTTCTTC.

The CDR3 DNA follows: TGTGCCAGCAGTTATCTAGACGGGGAGACCCAGTACTTC. Its protein is CASSYLDGETQYF. This chain links TRBV6-6 with TRBJ2-5; D uncertain. Germline V gene lookup returns CDR1 MNHNY and CDR2 SVGAGI (reference sequence). Deletions cut 3 bases from V and 5 bases from J, with 10 bases between. The CDR3 is made up of 13 amino acids.

CDR3 residues: CASSMRQGPYEQYF. Written as DNA, the CDR3 is TGTGCCAGTAGTATGCGGCAGGGGCCCTACGAGCAGTACTTC. V gene TRBV19 combines with J gene TRBJ2-7; D is perhaps TRBD1 (6 bases). With 3 bases removed from V and 2 bases from J, the gap between germline ends came to 11 bases. The CDR3 is made up of 14 amino acids. Germline assignment: CDR1 LNHDA and CDR2 SQIVND (reference sequence). The full variable domain, with the rest looked up from reference TRBV19 and TRBJ2-7, is DGGITQSPKYLFRKEGQNVTLSCEQNLNHDAMYWYRQDPGQGLRLIYYSQIVNDFQKGDIAEGYSVSREKKESFPLTVTSAQKNPTAFYLCASSMRQGPYEQYFGPGTRLTVT.

The rearrangement links TRBV27 to TRBJ2-2; D gene uncertain. This CDR3 comprises 15 residues. V gave up 3 bases and J gave up 0 bases, with 8 bases separating them. Germline V gene sequence: CDR1 MNHEY, CDR2 SMNVEV (reference sequence). The chain's CDR3 is CASSFGIANTGELFF. The DNA for the CDR3 is TGTGCCAGCAGTTTCGGCATCGCGAACACCGGGGAGCTGTTTTTT.